This record looks at one T cell receptor beta chain sequence and its context. What it binds is unknown. The data belong to a study of immune cell composition in non-small cell lung cancer. Overall study results and limits: Overall clonality, unlike maximal tumour-associated clone frequency, did not predict TIL reactivity.

TCRdb's table, derived via immunoSEQ multiplex PCR, lists solely in-frame clones and lacks some. The table includes several thousand clones, around three quarters detected once. This TCR derives from a human donor with non-small cell lung cancer. The specimen was lung tumor tissue.

The CDR3 region is CASSYSPYEQYF. The CDR3 DNA sequence: TGTGCCAGCAGTTACTCCCCCTACGAGCAGTACTTC. The gene calls are TRBV6-5 and TRBJ2-7; D call uncertain. V was shortened by 0 bases and J by 2 bases, with 2 bases between the two germline ends. Germline-derived CDR1 and CDR2 are MNHEY and SVGAGI. The CDR3 has 12 residues.